This TCR beta chain was captured in a study of T cell changes during pregnancy in multiple sclerosis. This CDR3 spans 15 amino acids. Germline CDR1 is SGDLS and CDR2 is YYNGEE. With 2 bases clipped from V and 10 bases from J, the junction kept 8 bases outside the gene matches. The method was immunoSEQ multiplex PCR; TCRdb's version includes in-frame clones alone and lacks a portion of them. The repertoire includes about 33,000 clones, roughly nine tenths of them detected once, and 2.5% to 3% sits in the top ten. This chain connects TRBV9 to TRBJ2-1, with TRBD1 matching 11 bases. The sequences come from CD4+ T cells from peripheral blood mononuclear cells, collected in the third trimester of pregnancy. This receptor was identified in a female donor in good health, enrolled as a control in a pregnancy study. CDR3 bases: TGTGCCAGCAGCGTTTCGGGACAGGGGGTTTCGGAGCAGTTCTTC. It specifies CASSVSGQGVSEQFF.